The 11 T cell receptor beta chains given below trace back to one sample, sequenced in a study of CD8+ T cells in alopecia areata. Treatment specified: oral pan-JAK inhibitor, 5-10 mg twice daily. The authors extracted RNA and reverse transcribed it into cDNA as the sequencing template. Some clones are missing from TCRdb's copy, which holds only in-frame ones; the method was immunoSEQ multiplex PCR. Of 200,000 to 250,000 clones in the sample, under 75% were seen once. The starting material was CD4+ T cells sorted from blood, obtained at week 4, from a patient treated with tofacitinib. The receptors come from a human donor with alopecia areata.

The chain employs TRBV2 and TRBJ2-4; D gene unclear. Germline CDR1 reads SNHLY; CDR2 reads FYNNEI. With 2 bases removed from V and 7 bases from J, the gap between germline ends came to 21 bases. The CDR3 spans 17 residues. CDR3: CASSENLRKGVGNIQYF. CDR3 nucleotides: TGTGCCAGCAGTGAAAATCTGCGTAAGGGCGTGGGGAACATTCAGTACTTC.

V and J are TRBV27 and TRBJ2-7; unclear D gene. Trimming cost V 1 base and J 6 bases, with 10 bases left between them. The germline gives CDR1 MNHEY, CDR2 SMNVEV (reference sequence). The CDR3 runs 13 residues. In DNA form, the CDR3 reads TGTGCCAGCAGTTTATTCCCAGTTGGCGAGCAGTACTTC. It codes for CASSLFPVGEQYF.

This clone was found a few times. The CDR3 DNA sequence: TGTGCCAGCAGCCCACGCGGAACGGGCAATGAGCAGTTCTTC. It is translated as CASSPRGTGNEQFF. The rearrangement joins TRBV7-9 to TRBJ2-1, with unresolved D. The CDR3 runs 14 residues. Trimming took off 5 bases at V and 6 bases at J, with 14 bases between the two ends. In germline, CDR1 is SEHNR, CDR2 FQNEAQ (reference sequence).

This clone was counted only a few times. The CDR3 nucleotides read TGTGCCAGCAGCTCAGGACTTAACGGGGAGCTGTTTTTT. Its translation is CASSSGLNGELFF. This chain links TRBV9 with TRBJ2-2; a possible D gene is TRBD2 (5 bases). V lost 4 bases, J lost 7 bases, and 11 bases lay in between. Germline values: CDR1 SGDLS, CDR2 YYNGEE. CDR3 length: 13 residues.

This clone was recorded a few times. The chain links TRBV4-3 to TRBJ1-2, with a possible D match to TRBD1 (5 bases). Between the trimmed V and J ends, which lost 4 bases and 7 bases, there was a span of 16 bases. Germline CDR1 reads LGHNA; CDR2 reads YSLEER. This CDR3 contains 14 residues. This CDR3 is CASSREGRDGGYTF. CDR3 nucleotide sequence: TGCGCCAGCAGCCGCGAGGGGAGGGATGGTGGCTACACCTTC.

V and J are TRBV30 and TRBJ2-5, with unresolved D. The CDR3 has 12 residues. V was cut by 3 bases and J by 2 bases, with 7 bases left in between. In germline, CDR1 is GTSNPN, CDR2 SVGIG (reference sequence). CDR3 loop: CAWRTYQETQYF. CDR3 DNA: TGTGCCTGGAGGACTTATCAAGAGACCCAGTACTTC.

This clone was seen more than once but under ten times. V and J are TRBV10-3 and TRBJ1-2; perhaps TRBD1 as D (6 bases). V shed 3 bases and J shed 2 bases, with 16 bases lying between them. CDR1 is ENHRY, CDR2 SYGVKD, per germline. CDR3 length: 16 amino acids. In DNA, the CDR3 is TGTGCCATCAGTGATGACACACGACAGGAGAACTATGGCTACACCTTC. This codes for CAISDDTRQENYGYTF.

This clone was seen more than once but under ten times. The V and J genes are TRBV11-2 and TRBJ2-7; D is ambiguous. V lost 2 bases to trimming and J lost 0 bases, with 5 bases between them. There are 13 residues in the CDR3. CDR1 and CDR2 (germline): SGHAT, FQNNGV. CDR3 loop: CASSLQTSYEQYF. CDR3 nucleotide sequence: TGTGCCAGCAGCTTACAAACCTCCTACGAGCAGTACTTC.

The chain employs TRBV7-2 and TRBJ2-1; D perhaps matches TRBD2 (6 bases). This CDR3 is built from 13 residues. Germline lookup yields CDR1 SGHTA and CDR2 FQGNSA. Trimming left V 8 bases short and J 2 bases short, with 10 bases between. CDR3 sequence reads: CASDGGPYNEQFF. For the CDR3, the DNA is TGTGCCAGCGACGGGGGACCCTACAATGAGCAGTTCTTC.

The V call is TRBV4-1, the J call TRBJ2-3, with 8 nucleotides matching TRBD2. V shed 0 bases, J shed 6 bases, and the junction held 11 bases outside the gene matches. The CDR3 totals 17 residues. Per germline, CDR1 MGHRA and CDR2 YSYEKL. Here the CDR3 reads CASSQELAGSVADTQYF. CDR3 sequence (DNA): TGCGCCAGCAGCCAAGAGCTAGCGGGTTCCGTCGCGGATACGCAGTATTTT.

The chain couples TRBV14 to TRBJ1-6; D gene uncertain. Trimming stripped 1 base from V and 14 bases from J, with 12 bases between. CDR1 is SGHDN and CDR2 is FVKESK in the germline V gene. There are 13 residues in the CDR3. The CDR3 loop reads CASSQVSSQSLHF. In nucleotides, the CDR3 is TGTGCCAGCAGCCAAGTAAGCTCTCAGTCCCTCCACTTT.